Listed below are T cell receptor beta chains from one sample, sequenced in a study of human T cells and chemical hapten exposure. Using its own MiXCR run on the RACE reads, TCRdb lists one record per CDR3 protein. This sample has roughly 70,000 distinct CDR3 sequences, with about 9.1% found just once. The specimen comprised whole blood, sampled in connection with sensitization to the hapten diphenylcyclopropenone (DPC). These receptors were collected from a woman in her thirties or forties with alopecia areata. Some clones in this sample may be carry-over from other donors' samples. The CDR3 runs from the conserved cysteine through the conserved F or W. The D gene is left open where the match is weak. Some rows mark clone size as missing; the rest say once, few, many or name a class of expanded clone.

>-|TRBV10-3|many|TRBJ1-1
TGTGCCATCAGTCCGACAGGAGTGAACACTGAAGCTTTCTTT
CAISPTGVNTEAFF
>TRBD1|TRBV6-5|-|TRBJ1-2
TGTGCCAGCAGTAAGGGACAGGGACATGGCTACACCTTC
CASSKGQGHGYTF
>-|TRBV20-1|few|TRBJ1-5
TGCAGTGCTAGTGCAGGGTATTTTACTCAGCCCCAGCATTTT
CSASAGYFTQPQHF
>-|TRBV19|-|TRBJ1-2
TGTGCCAGTAGTCCTCAGGGCTATGATAACTATGGCTACACCTTC
CASSPQGYDNYGYTF
>-|TRBV29-1|-|TRBJ2-1
TGCAGCGTTGCGGGGGCCATACTCCATACCCTTAATGAGCAGTTCTTC
CSVAGAILHTLNEQFF
>-|TRBV29-1|many|TRBJ1-2
TGCAGCGTTGGCCTGTTAGCTAACTATGGCTACACCTTC
CSVGLLANYGYTF
>-|TRBV7-3|many|TRBJ2-2
TGTGCCAGCAGCCGAGGACAGCAAACCGGGGAGCTGTTTTTT
CASSRGQQTGELFF
>TRBD1|TRBV20-1|many|TRBJ2-2
TGCAGTGCTAGAGCCGGGACAGGGACCTTCACCGGGGAGCTGTTTTTT
CSARAGTGTFTGELFF
>-|TRBV30|many|TRBJ1-3
TGTGCCTGGAGTGTACCACAGCGGTCGTATTTT
CAWSVPQRSYF
>TRBD1|TRBV6-2/TRBV6-3|many|TRBJ1-1
TGTGCCAGCAGCCCAAAACGGGACAGGGCGATGAACACTGAAGCTTTCTTT
CASSPKRDRAMNTEAFF
>-|TRBV4-3|many|TRBJ2-3
TGCGCCACCAGAGCTGCTACAGGGGAGATGGTAGCGGGGACAGATACGCAGTATTTT
CATRAATGEMVAGTDTQYF
>-|TRBV2|-|TRBJ2-5
TGTGCCAGCGGTGAAGGTGTCAGATACCAAGAGACCCAGTACTTC
CASGEGVRYQETQYF
>-|TRBV10-3|many|TRBJ1-5
TGTGCCATCAGTGAGACCGGGCGTAGCAATCAGCCCCAGCATTTT
CAISETGRSNQPQHF
>-|TRBV28|few|TRBJ2-7
TGTGCCAGCAGCCCCCACTTTGAGCAGTACTTC
CASSPHFEQYF
>TRBD2|TRBV12-3/TRBV12-4|many|TRBJ2-1
TGTGCCAGCACGGGACTAGCGGGGGGCCGGTACAATGAGCAGTTCTTC
CASTGLAGGRYNEQFF
>-|TRBV10-3|few|TRBJ2-7
TGTGCCATCAGCGAACAACAGGGCCACGAGCAGTACTTC
CAISEQQGHEQYF
>-|TRBV12-3/TRBV12-4|few|TRBJ1-6
TGTGCCAGCAGTTTCGGGACGGAAAATTCACCCCTCCACTTT
CASSFGTENSPLHF
>-|TRBV29-1|-|TRBJ1-2
TGCAGCGTTGGGGACGCAGGGTTTACCTATGGCTACACCTTC
CSVGDAGFTYGYTF
>-|TRBV19|-|TRBJ2-6
TGTGCCAGTAGTACCAGGGGAGCCGGGACCAACGTCCTGACTTTC
CASSTRGAGTNVLTF
>-|TRBV4-3|-|TRBJ1-2
TGCGCCAGCAGCCAAGAAATGAAGGGATCCAGTGGCTACACCTTC
CASSQEMKGSSGYTF
>-|TRBV5-1|many|TRBJ1-4
TGCGCCAGCAGCCCGTCACAGCCAACTAATGAAAAACTGTTTTTT
CASSPSQPTNEKLFF
>-|TRBV5-1|few|TRBJ2-5
TGCGCCAGCAGCGAAGCCGGGACACAACAAGAGACCCAGTACTTC
CASSEAGTQQETQYF
>-|TRBV7-2|few|TRBJ2-3
TGTGCCAGCAGCCCCGAGGGGAGGACGCAGTATTTT
CASSPEGRTQYF
>-|TRBV19|many|TRBJ1-4
TGTGCCACTCAGGGGACCCAAGGAGCAACTAATGAAAAACTGTTTTTT
CATQGTQGATNEKLFF
>TRBD2|TRBV9|-|TRBJ2-7
TGTGCCAGCAGCGTAGGCGGGGGGTCCAACGAGCAGTACTTC
CASSVGGGSNEQYF